Listed below are T cell receptor beta chains from one sample, sequenced in a study of PD-1 blockade in mismatch repair-deficient tumors. Generated by immunoSEQ multiplex PCR, the TCRdb table keeps only in-frame clones and is missing some. The repertoire holds some 110,000 clones, about three quarters seen once, with roughly 4.5% in the top ten. The sample here was peripheral blood, taken 60 weeks after starting pembrolizumab. These receptors originate from an adult with mismatch repair-deficient cancer. Each CDR3 is given with its conserved first and last residue. Each record gives: V gene, clone size, D gene, J gene, CDR3 protein, CDR3 DNA. A D gene is named only where the DNA matches it firmly. Expanded clones get a size class; other rows say once, few or many, or leave the size out.

TRBV5-5	.	TRBD2	TRBJ2-7	CASSFLAEYEQYF	TGTGCCAGCAGCTTTCTAGCGGAATACGAGCAGTACTTC
TRBV6-1	.	.	TRBJ2-7	CASSTIRGSYEQYF	TGTGCCAGCAGCACTATTAGGGGCTCCTACGAGCAGTACTTC
TRBV27	once	.	TRBJ2-6	CASSLFFGAGGAGANVLTF	TGTGCCAGCAGTTTATTTTTTGGGGCGGGTGGAGCTGGGGCCAACGTCCTGACTTTC
TRBV9	.	.	TRBJ1-2	CASSPPGYGYTF	TGTGCCAGCAGCCCACCAGGCTATGGCTACACCTTC
TRBV5-1	.	.	TRBJ2-1	CASRAQGTTRNEQFF	TGCGCCAGCAGGGCCCAGGGAACGACCCGCAATGAGCAGTTCTTC
TRBV11-3	.	.	TRBJ2-5	CASSLLKETQYF	TGTGCCAGCAGCTTACTAAAAGAGACCCAGTACTTC
TRBV27	.	TRBD2	TRBJ2-7	CASSQAGTTYEQYF	TGTGCCAGCAGCCAGGCCGGGACTACCTACGAGCAGTACTTC
TRBV5-1	.	TRBD2	TRBJ2-1	CASSRAGDFYNEQFF	TGCGCCAGCAGCCGAGCGGGAGACTTCTACAATGAGCAGTTCTTC
TRBV6-1	.	TRBD1	TRBJ1-1	CASSPGTEGRTEAFF	TGTGCCAGCAGCCCCGGGACAGAGGGTAGGACTGAAGCTTTCTTT
TRBV4-3	.	.	TRBJ1-2	CASSQEGAGRVNGYTF	TGCGCCAGCAGCCAAGAGGGGGCGGGGAGGGTCAATGGCTACACCTTC
TRBV6-5	.	.	TRBJ2-1	CASSYDGTAYNEQFF	TGTGCCAGCAGTTACGACGGGACTGCATACAATGAGCAGTTCTTC
TRBV6-1	.	.	TRBJ1-1	CASSRGSDRNTEAFF	TGTGCCAGCTCCCGAGGATCGGACAGGAACACTGAAGCTTTCTTT
TRBV5-8	.	.	TRBJ2-2	CASSLVRAGELFF	TGTGCCAGCAGCTTGGTCCGGGCCGGGGAGCTGTTTTTT
TRBV5-6	.	.	TRBJ2-1	CASSLGLAPYNEQFF	TGTGCCAGCAGCTTGGGGCTAGCACCCTACAATGAGCAGTTCTTC
TRBV9	.	.	TRBJ1-1	CASSVGADPNTEAFF	TGTGCCAGCAGCGTAGGAGCGGACCCGAACACTGAAGCTTTCTTT
TRBV4-1	.	.	TRBJ1-5	CASSPPLRQPQHF	TGCGCCAGCAGCCCCCCCTTGCGTCAGCCCCAGCATTTT
TRBV5-8	.	.	TRBJ1-5	CASSYRDQPQHF	TGTGCCAGCAGCTACAGGGATCAGCCCCAGCATTTT
TRBV7-2	.	TRBD2	TRBJ2-3	CASSSSKRGSTDTQYF	TGTGCCAGCAGCTCCAGTAAGCGGGGAAGCACAGATACGCAGTATTTT
TRBV5-4	.	TRBD2	TRBJ2-3	CASSLGLAGAGDTQYF	TGTGCCAGCAGCTTGGGACTAGCGGGAGCAGGAGATACGCAGTATTTT
TRBV29-1	.	.	TRBJ2-5	CSVPRGTQETQYF	TGCAGCGTCCCGAGGGGCACCCAAGAGACCCAGTACTTC
TRBV13	once	TRBD1	TRBJ2-7	CASSFGTGTYEQYF	TGTGCCAGCAGCTTCGGGACAGGGACCTACGAGCAGTACTTC
TRBV11-3	.	.	TRBJ2-4	CASSRMRADNIQYF	TGTGCCAGCAGCCGCATGAGGGCCGATAACATTCAGTACTTC
TRBV7-2	once	TRBD1	TRBJ1-2	CASSAQTGSYGYTF	TGTGCCAGCAGCGCCCAGACAGGGAGCTATGGCTACACCTTC
TRBV6-1	.	TRBD2	TRBJ2-3	CASGSRERADTQYF	TGTGCCAGCGGGTCGCGGGAGCGGGCAGATACGCAGTATTTT
TRBV7-8	.	.	TRBJ1-1	CASSLARGESEAFF	TGTGCCAGCAGCTTAGCCAGGGGTGAGAGTGAAGCTTTCTTT
TRBV5-1	once	.	TRBJ2-6	CASSLVPGSGANVLTF	TGCGCCAGCAGCTTGGTACCAGGGTCTGGGGCCAACGTCCTGACTTTC
TRBV27	.	.	TRBJ1-2	CASSGGWGADGYTF	TGTGCCAGCAGTGGGGGTTGGGGGGCCGATGGCTACACCTTC
TRBV6-1	.	TRBD1	TRBJ2-2	CASSAAGTEGFGGELFF	TGTGCCAGCAGTGCCGCCGGGACAGAGGGATTTGGAGGGGAGCTGTTTTTT
TRBV5-1	.	TRBD2	TRBJ2-1	CASSYGTSGRGNEQFF	TGCGCCAGCAGCTACGGGACTAGCGGGAGAGGGAATGAGCAGTTCTTC
TRBV5-6	.	.	TRBJ2-3	CASSLDRPDTQYF	TGTGCCAGCAGCTTGGATCGCCCAGATACGCAGTATTTT
TRBV7-9	.	TRBD1	TRBJ2-7	CASSHRDRLPYEQYF	TGTGCCAGCAGCCACCGGGACAGGCTTCCCTACGAGCAGTACTTC
TRBV27	.	.	TRBJ1-3	CASSLDGSSGNTIYF	TGTGCCAGCAGTTTAGACGGCAGCTCTGGAAACACCATATATTTT
TRBV29-1	.	.	TRBJ1-2	CSVARQNNYGYTF	TGCAGCGTTGCGAGACAGAACAACTATGGCTACACCTTC
TRBV5-8	.	.	TRBJ2-7	CASSQTSGSKYF	TGTGCCAGCAGCCAGACCTCAGGGAGCAAATACTTC
TRBV9	medium-sized	.	TRBJ2-6	CASSPRGTLVGANVLTF	TGTGCCAGCAGCCCACGGGGGACTCTTGTTGGGGCCAACGTCCTGACTTTC
TRBV15	.	.	TRBJ2-4	CATSNNLRERSFGNIQYF	TGTGCCACCAGCAATAACCTTAGAGAACGGAGTTTTGGAAACATTCAGTACTTC
TRBV19	.	.	TRBJ1-5	CASRAEGTSNQPQHF	TGTGCCAGTAGAGCGGAGGGGACGAGCAATCAGCCCCAGCATTTT
TRBV30	.	TRBD2	TRBJ2-5	CAWRASGRETQYF	TGTGCCTGGAGGGCTAGCGGGAGGGAGACCCAGTACTTC
TRBV7-3	.	.	TRBJ2-2	CASSLRPGELFF	TGTGCCAGCAGCTTAAGACCCGGGGAGCTGTTTTTT
TRBV9	.	.	TRBJ2-7	CASSVGSGSHEQYF	TGTGCCAGCAGCGTAGGTAGCGGCAGCCACGAGCAGTACTTC
TRBV7-9	.	.	TRBJ1-1	CAGRGRRNTEAFF	TGTGCGGGGCGGGGTCGTCGGAACACTGAAGCTTTCTTT
TRBV6-5	.	TRBD1	TRBJ1-2	CASSYTGVGDGYTF	TGTGCCAGCAGTTACACAGGGGTTGGGGATGGCTACACCTTC
TRBV5-4	few	TRBD2	TRBJ2-7	CASSGLANSYEQYF	TGTGCCAGCAGCGGACTAGCGAACTCCTACGAGCAGTACTTC